Below are 31 T cell receptor beta chains sequenced from a single sample in a study of Tregs in tolerant kidney transplant recipients. TCRdb's copy holds only in-frame clones and misses some; the assay was immunoSEQ multiplex PCR. The sample holds some 88,000 clones, roughly 92% seen once. Sequenced input: CD8+ T cells from blood. The origin of the receptors is a human donor in good health.

The chain combines TRBV7-9 with TRBJ2-7, with D possibly TRBD2 on 5 matching bases. Trimming took off 5 bases at V and 2 bases at J, with 13 bases between the two ends. Germline CDR1 SEHNR, CDR2 FQNEAQ (reference sequence). The CDR3 has 14 amino acids. CDR3 DNA: TGTGCCAGCAGCCCAGCGGCGGAAACCTACGAGCAGTACTTC. This codes for CASSPAAETYEQYF.

The J gene is TRBJ1-5, the V gene TRBV5-6; perhaps TRBD1 as D (6 bases). The CDR3 contains 14 residues. The germline gives CDR1 SGHDT, CDR2 YYEEEE. Trimming cost V 2 bases and J 3 bases, with 9 bases left between them. CDR3 loop: CASSFGTLNQPQHF. In nucleotides, the CDR3 is TGTGCCAGCAGCTTCGGGACACTCAATCAGCCCCAGCATTTT.

The chain is built from TRBV18 and TRBJ2-3, with 7 bases matching TRBD2. Germline V gene data show CDR1 as KGHSH and CDR2 as LQKENI. V trimming: 2 bases; J trimming: 6 bases; junction bases outside the gene matches: 8. The CDR3 contains 15 residues. The DNA of the CDR3 is TGTGCCAGCTCACCATCGAGCGGGGTGGGGGATACGCAGTATTTT. Protein: CASSPSSGVGDTQYF.

The chain is built from TRBV6-5 and TRBJ2-1; 7 positions agree with TRBD1. The CDR3 has 15 amino acids. Germline CDR1 and CDR2: MNHEY and SVGAGI. The J segment lost 7 bases and the V segment lost 0 bases, leaving 6 bases of the junction unmatched. The CDR3 region has the DNA TGTGCCAGCAGTTACTCCACGACCAGGGGGAATGAGCAGTTCTTC. The encoded protein is CASSYSTTRGNEQFF.

This clone appeared once. The CDR3 region is CAWDEDTGELFF. CDR3 coding DNA: TGTGCCTGGGACGAGGACACCGGGGAGCTGTTTTTT. The rearrangement uses TRBV30 and TRBJ2-2; D unresolved. CDR1 is GTSNPN, CDR2 SVGIG, per germline (reference sequence). CDR3 length equals 12 residues. Trimming took off 5 bases at V and 3 bases at J, with 7 bases between the two ends. Supplemented by reference TRBV30 and TRBJ2-2, the full variable domain reads SQTIHQWPATLVQPVGSPLSLECTVEGTSNPNLYWYRQAAGRGLQLLFYSVGIGQISSEVPQNLSASRPQDRQFILSSKKLLLSDSGFYLCAWDEDTGELFFGEGSRLTVL.

This rearrangement joins TRBV11-2 to TRBJ1-1; D is unresolved. The CDR3 consists of 17 residues. Trimming took 3 bases from V and 1 from J, leaving 18 bases between them. Germline-derived CDR1 and CDR2 are SGHAT and FQNNGV. CDR3: CASSFRYSPEENTEAFF. The CDR3 DNA reads TGTGCCAGCAGCTTTAGGTACTCCCCGGAGGAGAACACTGAAGCTTTCTTT.

The chain employs TRBV13 and TRBJ2-7, with 10 bases aligning to TRBD2. The J segment lost 2 bases and the V segment lost 3 bases, leaving 10 bases of the junction unmatched. Looked up from germline, CDR1 is PRHDT and CDR2 is FYEKMQ (reference sequence). The CDR3 loop spans 17 amino acids. The CDR3 DNA reads as TGTGCCAGCAGCTTTATGCTAGCGGGAGTTATGGCCTACGAGCAGTACTTC. Amino acids: CASSFMLAGVMAYEQYF.

J is TRBJ2-7 and V is TRBV19; 7 nucleotides align to TRBD2. There are 14 residues in the CDR3. Germline V gives CDR1 LNHDA, CDR2 SQIVND (reference sequence). After removal of 5 bases from V and 2 bases from J, the junction contained 6 bases not matched to a gene. CDR3 region: CASSWAGVTYEQYF. CDR3 bases: TGTGCCAGTAGTTGGGCGGGAGTTACCTACGAGCAGTACTTC.

The chain has TRBV27 and TRBJ2-1; D gene unclear. The CDR3 is 12 residues long. Trimming left V 2 bases short and J 5 bases short, with 4 bases between. CDR1 is MNHEY and CDR2 is SMNVEV in the germline V gene (reference sequence). CDR3 loop: CASSLRNNEQFF. CDR3 DNA sequence: TGTGCCAGCAGTTTACGTAACAATGAGCAGTTCTTC.

V is TRBV10-1 and J is TRBJ1-2; 7 nucleotides match TRBD1. The CDR3 has 14 amino acids. After removal of 0 bases from V and 4 bases from J, the junction contained 2 bases not matched to a gene. From germline, CDR1 is WNHNN and CDR2 SYGVQD (reference sequence). The CDR3 sequence: CASSESDRRYGYTF. CDR3 in DNA: TGCGCCAGCAGTGAGTCGGACAGGCGCTATGGCTACACCTTC.

The rearrangement uses TRBV11-3 and TRBJ2-3; D gene uncertain. Trimming cost V 1 base and J 2 bases, with 10 bases left between them. The CDR3 covers 15 residues. Germline V gene sequence: CDR1 SGHNT, CDR2 YENEEA. The CDR3 here is CASSLVHQFTDTQYF. The CDR3, as DNA: TGTGCCAGCAGCTTAGTTCACCAGTTCACAGATACGCAGTATTTT.

The chain employs TRBV11-2 and TRBJ2-1, with D tentatively TRBD1 (5 bases). Germline CDR1 reads SGHAT; CDR2 reads FQNNGV. The germline V and J ends were trimmed by 5 bases and 9 bases, with 20 bases remaining between them. The CDR3 extends over 15 amino acids. Here the CDR3 reads CASSLGATSVGEQFF. CDR3 sequence (DNA): TGTGCCAGCAGCCTAGGGGCGACTTCCGTCGGTGAGCAGTTCTTC. The variable domain in full, with the rest retrieved from reference TRBV11-2 and TRBJ2-1, is EAGVAQSPRYKIIEKRQSVAFWCNPISGHATLYWYQQILGQGPKLLIQFQNNGVVDDSQLPKDRFSAERLKGVDSTLKIQPAKLEDSAVYLCASSLGATSVGEQFFGPGTRLTVL.

The chain joins TRBV27 to TRBJ2-7; maybe TRBD1 (5 bases). The germline V and J ends were trimmed by 0 bases and 5 bases, with 11 bases remaining between them. This CDR3 is built from 14 residues. The germline gives CDR1 MNHEY, CDR2 SMNVEV (reference sequence). For the CDR3, the DNA is TGTGCCAGCAGTTTATCGCAGGGTTGGGACGAGCAGTACTTC. This codes for CASSLSQGWDEQYF.

The chain carries TRBV11-2 and TRBJ2-1; TRBD1 is a possible D gene (5 bases). The germline V gene encodes CDR1 SGHAT and CDR2 FQNNGV. The CDR3 runs 15 residues. Trimming stripped 7 bases from V and 5 bases from J, with 18 bases between. Here the CDR3 reads CASIPDWGLDNEQFF. The DNA of the CDR3 is TGTGCCAGCATCCCAGACTGGGGCCTCGACAATGAGCAGTTCTTC.

This sequence joins TRBV6-6 and TRBJ2-7, with D perhaps matching TRBD2 (5 bases). Looked up from germline, CDR1 is MNHNY and CDR2 is SVGAGI (reference sequence). Trimming took 0 bases from V and 3 from J, leaving 6 bases between them. The CDR3 consists of 13 residues. The CDR3 nucleotides are TGTGCCAGCAGTTACTCTGAGGGCTACGAGCAGTACTTC. Amino acid sequence: CASSYSEGYEQYF.

This chain joins TRBV19 and TRBJ1-5; D not certain. The ends were cut back, 5 bases at V and 0 bases at J, with 5 bases in the middle. Germline V lookup: CDR1 LNHDA, CDR2 SQIVND (reference sequence). The CDR3 loop spans 13 amino acids. The CDR3 DNA reads as TGTGCCAGTAGTCCCCCTAGCAATCAGCCCCAGCATTTT. The encoded protein is CASSPPSNQPQHF.

This clone turned up a few times. The V call is TRBV7-5, the J call TRBJ2-1; the table's TRBD2 call for D was not verified on the DNA. TRBV7-5 is marked as a pseudogene. This CDR3 spans 15 amino acids. The CDR3 is CVRSLVYSPYNEQFF. Written as DNA, the CDR3 is TGTGTCAGAAGCTTAGTGTACTCCCCCTACAATGAGCAGTTCTTC.

This clone appeared once. This sequence joins TRBV9 and TRBJ2-7; D is perhaps TRBD2 (6 bases). The CDR3 consists of 12 residues. The germline gives CDR1 SGDLS, CDR2 YYNGEE. Trimming removed 6 bases from V and 7 bases from J, with 14 bases in between. CDR3 loop: CASTTSRGEQYF. CDR3 nucleotides: TGTGCCAGCACTACTAGCCGCGGGGAGCAGTACTTC.

The chain has TRBV2 and TRBJ1-1, with D possibly TRBD1 on 5 matching bases. CDR3 size: 13 residues. Looked up from germline, CDR1 is SNHLY and CDR2 is FYNNEI. V was trimmed by 7 bases and J by 6 bases, leaving 15 bases between them. Here the CDR3 reads CASTPGGVAEAFF. CDR3 nucleotides: TGTGCCAGCACACCGGGGGGGGTGGCTGAAGCTTTCTTT.

The chain carries TRBV19 and TRBJ1-2; D gene uncertain. The germline CDR1 and CDR2 sequences are LNHDA and SQIVND (reference sequence). There are 15 residues in the CDR3. Trimming shortened V by 5 bases and J by 6 bases, and 19 bases separated the two germline ends. DNA for the CDR3: TGTGCCAGTAGTTTGTATATGCAGGCGTCCCATGGCTACACCTTC. It encodes CASSLYMQASHGYTF. The variable domain in full, with the rest retrieved from reference TRBV19 and TRBJ1-2, is DGGITQSPKYLFRKEGQNVTLSCEQNLNHDAMYWYRQDPGQGLRLIYYSQIVNDFQKGDIAEGYSVSREKKESFPLTVTSAQKNPTAFYLCASSLYMQASHGYTFGSGTRLTVV.

The chain has TRBV7-9 and TRBJ2-7; D possibly corresponds to TRBD2 (5 bases). The CDR3 extends over 13 amino acids. Deletions cut 1 base from V and 2 bases from J, with 6 bases between. Germline CDR1 is SEHNR and CDR2 is FQNEAQ (reference sequence). CDR3 sequence reads: CASSLDGTYEQYF. The CDR3 nucleotides are TGTGCCAGCAGCTTAGACGGGACCTACGAGCAGTACTTC.

The chain carries TRBV29-1 and TRBJ2-7, with TRBD1 as a possible D gene (6 bases). Germline CDR1 and CDR2: SQVTM and ANQGSEA. The length of the CDR3 is 13 residues. The V and J ends lost 4 bases and 3 bases respectively, with 13 bases between them. CDR3 sequence reads: CSVARDTYYEQYF. The CDR3 DNA reads TGCAGCGTTGCCAGGGACACATACTACGAGCAGTACTTC.

The chain joins TRBV5-1 to TRBJ2-3; 9 bases align to TRBD2. The V segment lost 6 bases and the J segment 5 bases; nucleotides outside the gene matches: 10. The CDR3 runs 15 residues. The V gene's germline CDR1 is SGHRS and CDR2 YFSETQ. The CDR3 DNA follows: TGCGCCAGCATCGACTATAGCGGGAGAGGAGATACGCAGTATTTT. It yields the protein CASIDYSGRGDTQYF.

The chain couples TRBV7-9 to TRBJ1-3, with D unclear. The CDR3 extends over 15 amino acids. Trimming pared 6 bases from V and 0 bases from J, leaving 12 bases between. From germline, CDR1 is SEHNR and CDR2 FQNEAQ (reference sequence). The chain's CDR3 is CASSVSLRSGNTIYF. In nucleotides, the CDR3 is TGTGCCAGCAGTGTCAGCTTACGCTCTGGAAACACCATATATTTT.

The rearrangement uses TRBV21-1 and TRBJ1-1. TRBV21-1 is a listed pseudogene. The CDR3 totals 12 residues. The CDR3 here is CASSKSSDEAFF. The CDR3 coding sequence is TGTGCCAGCAGCAAATCGTCGGATGAAGCTTTCTTT.

This clone was observed a single time. The chain recombines TRBV7-9 with TRBJ2-2; possibly TRBD2 for D (6 bases). The CDR3 has 14 residues. Germline CDR1 and CDR2: SEHNR and FQNEAQ (reference sequence). V was cut by 4 bases and J by 6 bases, with 12 bases left in between. The CDR3 protein is CASSYTLAPGELFF. The CDR3 DNA sequence: TGTGCCAGCAGCTATACCCTAGCGCCCGGGGAGCTGTTTTTT.

The chain combines TRBV14 with TRBJ2-7; a possible D gene is TRBD1 (6 bases). Germline V gene lookup returns CDR1 SGHDN and CDR2 FVKESK. The V end was cut by 1 base, the J end by 2 bases, with 18 bases between. CDR3 length equals 17 residues. The CDR3 region is CASSQALGQGITYEQYF. CDR3 nucleotides: TGTGCCAGCAGCCAAGCCCTAGGGCAGGGGATAACCTACGAGCAGTACTTC.

On this clone itself: Sequence at one end of the junction differs from germline and may be a read error. Here the CDR3 reads CASSDSAGENNEQFF. In DNA, the CDR3 is TGTGCCAGCAGTGACTCGGCGGGGGAGAACAATGAGCAGTTCTTC. The chain is built from TRBV6-6 and TRBJ2-1; TRBD2 matches 7 bases. CDR3 size: 15 residues. CDR1 and CDR2 from the germline V gene are MNHNY and SVGAGI (reference sequence).

This clone was recorded only once. The chain has TRBV29-1 and TRBJ2-7; D gene ambiguous. This CDR3 has 13 residues. V was shortened by 0 bases and J by 1 base, with 7 bases between the two germline ends. Germline CDR1 SQVTM, CDR2 ANQGSEA. This CDR3 is CSVEESTSYEQYF. The CDR3 DNA reads as TGCAGCGTTGAAGAGTCCACGTCCTACGAGCAGTACTTC.

The chain is built from TRBV5-6 and TRBJ1-2; the D is unclear. The CDR3 length is 15 residues. Trimming took off 3 bases at V and 3 bases at J, with 15 bases between the two ends. The germline CDR1 and CDR2 sequences are SGHDT and YYEEEE. CDR3 sequence: CASSSGWEADYGYTF. DNA of the CDR3: TGTGCCAGCAGCTCAGGCTGGGAGGCTGACTATGGCTACACCTTC. The full variable domain, rest sourced from reference TRBV5-6 and TRBJ1-2, is DAGVTQSPTHLIKTRGQQVTLRCSPKSGHDTVSWYQQALGQGPQFIFQYYEEEERQRGNFPDRFSGHQFPNYSSELNVNALLLGDSALYLCASSSGWEADYGYTFGSGTRLTVV.

J is TRBJ1-1 and V is TRBV30; D possibly corresponds to TRBD1 (5 bases). The CDR3 length is 13 residues. Between the trimmed V and J ends, which lost 2 bases and 0 bases, there was a span of 7 bases. Germline CDR1 and CDR2: GTSNPN and SVGIG (reference sequence). For the CDR3, the DNA is TGTGCCTGGAGTCTGACAGTGAACACTGAAGCTTTCTTT. Translation gives CAWSLTVNTEAFF.